The present T cell receptor beta chain was sequenced within a study of long-term antiretroviral therapy in people with HIV. The study, taken as a whole, reports: Transplant-donor-level diversity was not reached after ART, though diversity increased.

About this clone itself: The target antigen is unknown.

A v3.0 immunoSEQ assay was performed at survey level. Profiled with immunoSEQ multiplex PCR; TCRdb holds only in-frame clones, not every one. The sample holds over 40,000 clones, about 95% seen once. Germline values: CDR1 SGHRS, CDR2 YFSETQ. The germline V and J ends were trimmed by 1 base and 8 bases, with 13 bases remaining between them. The CDR3 spans 14 residues. The sequencing used unsorted PBMCs, collected about 9 years after starting antiretroviral therapy. This rearrangement joins TRBV5-1 to TRBJ2-1; weak D call: TRBD2 (7 bases). This receptor was identified in a young man with HIV. The DNA of the CDR3 is TGCGCCAGCAGCTTGTTACCGGGGGGCGATGAGCAGTTCTTC. Encoded protein: CASSLLPGGDEQFF.